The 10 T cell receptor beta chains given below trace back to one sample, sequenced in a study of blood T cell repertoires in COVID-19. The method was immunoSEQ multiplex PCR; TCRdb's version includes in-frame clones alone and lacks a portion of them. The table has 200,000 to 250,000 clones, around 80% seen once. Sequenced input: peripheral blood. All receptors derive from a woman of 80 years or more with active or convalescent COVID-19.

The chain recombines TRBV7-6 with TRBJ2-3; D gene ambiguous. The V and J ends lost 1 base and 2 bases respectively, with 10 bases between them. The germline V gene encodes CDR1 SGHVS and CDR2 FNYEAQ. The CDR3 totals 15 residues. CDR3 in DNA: TGTGCCAGCAGCTTAGATATCGTTTTCACAGATACGCAGTATTTT. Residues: CASSLDIVFTDTQYF.

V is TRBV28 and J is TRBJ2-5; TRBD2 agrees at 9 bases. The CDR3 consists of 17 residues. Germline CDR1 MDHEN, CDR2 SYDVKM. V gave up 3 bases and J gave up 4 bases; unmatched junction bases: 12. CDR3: CASSFRGGAVFTETQYF. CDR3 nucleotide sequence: TGTGCCAGCAGTTTTCGCGGGGGGGCCGTTTTTACAGAGACCCAGTACTTC.

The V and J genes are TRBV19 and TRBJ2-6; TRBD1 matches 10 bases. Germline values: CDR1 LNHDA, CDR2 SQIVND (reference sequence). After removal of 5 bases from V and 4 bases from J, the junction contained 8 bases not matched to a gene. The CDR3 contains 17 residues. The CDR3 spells CASSSRDRGFGANVLTF. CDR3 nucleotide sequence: TGTGCCAGTAGTTCCCGGGACAGGGGATTCGGGGCCAACGTCCTGACTTTC.

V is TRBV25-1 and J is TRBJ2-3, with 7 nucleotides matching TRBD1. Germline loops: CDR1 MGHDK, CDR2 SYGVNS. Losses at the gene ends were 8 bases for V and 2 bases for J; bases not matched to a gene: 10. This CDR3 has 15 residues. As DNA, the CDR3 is TGTGCCAGCCAACACTACAGGGGATACACAGATACGCAGTATTTT. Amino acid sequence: CASQHYRGYTDTQYF.

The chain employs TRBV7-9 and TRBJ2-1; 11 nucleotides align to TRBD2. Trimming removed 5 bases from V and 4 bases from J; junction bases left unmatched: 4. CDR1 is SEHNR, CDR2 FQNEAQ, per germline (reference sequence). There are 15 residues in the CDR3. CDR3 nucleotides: TGTGCCAGCAGCGAGGGACTAGCGGTTTACAATGAGCAGTTCTTC. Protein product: CASSEGLAVYNEQFF.

CDR3 amino acids: CASSLAWGGTGAYEQYF. CDR3 nucleotides: TGTGCCAGCAGCTTAGCTTGGGGGGGGACAGGAGCCTACGAGCAGTACTTC. This chain joins TRBV7-2 and TRBJ2-7; a weak D match, TRBD1 (8 bases). The V end was cut by 0 bases, the J end by 2 bases, with 17 bases between. Germline loops: CDR1 SGHTA, CDR2 FQGNSA. The CDR3 contains 17 residues.

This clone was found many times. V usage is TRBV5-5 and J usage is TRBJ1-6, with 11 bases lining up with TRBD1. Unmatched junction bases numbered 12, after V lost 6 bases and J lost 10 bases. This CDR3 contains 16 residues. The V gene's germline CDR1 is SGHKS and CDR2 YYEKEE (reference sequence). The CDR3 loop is CASTARTGGGRSPLHF. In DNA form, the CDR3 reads TGTGCCAGCACCGCGAGGACAGGGGGCGGGAGATCACCCCTCCACTTT.

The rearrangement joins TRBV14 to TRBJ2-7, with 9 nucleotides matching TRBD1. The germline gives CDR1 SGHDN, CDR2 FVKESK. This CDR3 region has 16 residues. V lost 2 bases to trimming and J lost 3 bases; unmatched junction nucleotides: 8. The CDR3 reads CASSQTWTGEIYEQYF. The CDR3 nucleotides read TGTGCCAGCAGCCAAACTTGGACAGGGGAGATCTACGAGCAGTACTTC. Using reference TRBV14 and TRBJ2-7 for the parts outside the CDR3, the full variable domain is EAGVTQFPSHSVIEKGQTVTLRCDPISGHDNLYWYRRVMGKEIKFLLHFVKESKQDESGMPNNRFLAERTGGTYSTLKVQPAELEDSGVYFCASSQTWTGEIYEQYFGPGTRLTVT.

The CDR3, as DNA: TGTGCCAGTAACTCGGGACTAGCGGGAGAGAATGAGCAGTTCTTC. The encoded protein is CASNSGLAGENEQFF. This chain links TRBV19 with TRBJ2-1; 14 bases are a match to TRBD2. The CDR3 runs to 15 residues. Germline V lookup: CDR1 LNHDA, CDR2 SQIVND (reference sequence). The V segment lost 7 bases and the J segment 7 bases; nucleotides outside the gene matches: 6.

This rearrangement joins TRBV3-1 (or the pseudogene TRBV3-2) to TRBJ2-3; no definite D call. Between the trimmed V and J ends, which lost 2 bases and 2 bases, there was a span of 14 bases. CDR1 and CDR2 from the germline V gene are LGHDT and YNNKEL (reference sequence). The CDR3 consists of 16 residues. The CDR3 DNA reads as TGTGCCAGCAGCCAACTAGGCAGACCAACCACAGATACGCAGTATTTT. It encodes CASSQLGRPTTDTQYF.